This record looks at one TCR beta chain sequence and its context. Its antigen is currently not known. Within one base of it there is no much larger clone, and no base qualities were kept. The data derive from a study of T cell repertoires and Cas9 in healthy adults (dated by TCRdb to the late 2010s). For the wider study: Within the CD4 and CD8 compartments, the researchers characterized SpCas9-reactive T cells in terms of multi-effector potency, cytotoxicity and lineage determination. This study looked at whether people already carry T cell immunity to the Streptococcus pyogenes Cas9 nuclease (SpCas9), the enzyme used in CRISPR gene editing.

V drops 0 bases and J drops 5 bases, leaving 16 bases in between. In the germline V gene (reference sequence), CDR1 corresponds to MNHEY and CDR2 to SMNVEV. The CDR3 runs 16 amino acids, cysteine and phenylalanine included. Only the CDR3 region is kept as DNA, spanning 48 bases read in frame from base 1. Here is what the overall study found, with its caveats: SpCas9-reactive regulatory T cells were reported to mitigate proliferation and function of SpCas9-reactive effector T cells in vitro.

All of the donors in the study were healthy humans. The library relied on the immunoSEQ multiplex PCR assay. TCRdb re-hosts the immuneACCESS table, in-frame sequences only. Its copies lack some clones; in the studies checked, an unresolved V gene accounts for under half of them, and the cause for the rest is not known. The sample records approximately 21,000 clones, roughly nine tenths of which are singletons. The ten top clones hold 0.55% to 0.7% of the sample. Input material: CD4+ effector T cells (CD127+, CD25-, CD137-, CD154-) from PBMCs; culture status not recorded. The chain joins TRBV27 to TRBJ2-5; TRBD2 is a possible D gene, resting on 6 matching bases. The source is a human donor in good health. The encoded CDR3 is CASSLSLTSRTETQYF. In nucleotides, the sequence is TGTGCCAGCAGTTTATCCCTGACTAGTCGGACTGAGACCCAGTACTTC.